The present T cell receptor (beta chain) was sequenced within a study of T cells in localized non-small cell lung cancer. Germline CDR1 reads SGDLS; CDR2 reads YYNGEE. The CDR3 totals 14 residues. Trimming removed 4 bases from V and 4 bases from J; junction bases left unmatched: 7. By sample share, this clone is medium-sized (0.01 to 0.1%). The antigen remains undetermined. Broader study findings: Higher T cell density in the blood was associated with longer overall survival, whereas higher adjacent-lung clonality associated with shorter survival.

TCRdb's copy holds only in-frame clones and misses some; the assay was immunoSEQ multiplex PCR. The repertoire has 1,500 to 2,000 clones, less than 25% of them found once; the top ten carry around an eighth. This TCR was sampled from a woman aged 35 to 70 with stage II squamous cell lung carcinoma. The gene calls are TRBV9 and TRBJ1-1; 7 bases agree with TRBD1. The sequencing here drew on normal lung tissue next to the tumor, taken before any cancer treatment. The CDR3 DNA sequence: TGTGCCAGCAGCTTCCAGGGGGGTGGCACTGAAGCTTTCTTT. It encodes CASSFQGGGTEAFF.